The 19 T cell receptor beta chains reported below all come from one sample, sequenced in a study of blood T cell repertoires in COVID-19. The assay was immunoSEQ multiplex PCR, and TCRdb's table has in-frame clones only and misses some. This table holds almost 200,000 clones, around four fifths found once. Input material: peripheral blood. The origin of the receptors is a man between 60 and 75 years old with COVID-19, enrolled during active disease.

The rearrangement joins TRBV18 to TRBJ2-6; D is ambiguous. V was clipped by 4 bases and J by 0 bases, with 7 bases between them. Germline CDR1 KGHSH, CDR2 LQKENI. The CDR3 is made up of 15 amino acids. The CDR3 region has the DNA TGTGCCAGCTCACTAACCGGCTCTGGGGCCAACGTCCTGACTTTC. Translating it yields CASSLTGSGANVLTF.

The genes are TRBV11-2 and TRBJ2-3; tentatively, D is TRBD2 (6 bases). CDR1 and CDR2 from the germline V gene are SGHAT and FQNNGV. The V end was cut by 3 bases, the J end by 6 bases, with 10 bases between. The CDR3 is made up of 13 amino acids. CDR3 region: CASSLNLADTQYF. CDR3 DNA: TGTGCCAGCAGCTTGAATCTAGCGGATACGCAGTATTTT.

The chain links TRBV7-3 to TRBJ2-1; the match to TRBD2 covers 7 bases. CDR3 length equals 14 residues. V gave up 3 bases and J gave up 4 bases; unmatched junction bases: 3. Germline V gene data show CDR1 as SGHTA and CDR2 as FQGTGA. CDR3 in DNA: TGTGCCAGCAGCTTTGCTAGCGGATACAATGAGCAGTTCTTC. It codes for CASSFASGYNEQFF.

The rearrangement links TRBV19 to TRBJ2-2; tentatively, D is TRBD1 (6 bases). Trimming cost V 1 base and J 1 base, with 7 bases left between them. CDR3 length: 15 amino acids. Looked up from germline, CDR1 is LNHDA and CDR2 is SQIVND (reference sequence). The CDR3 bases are TGTGCCAGTAGTATAGTCAGGGGGAACACCGGGGAGCTGTTTTTT. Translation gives CASSIVRGNTGELFF.

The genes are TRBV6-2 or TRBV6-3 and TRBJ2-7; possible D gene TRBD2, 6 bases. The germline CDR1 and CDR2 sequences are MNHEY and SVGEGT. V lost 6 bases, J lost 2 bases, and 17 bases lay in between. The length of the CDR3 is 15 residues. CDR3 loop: CASSYREVGAYEQYF. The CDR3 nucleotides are TGTGCCAGCAGCTATAGGGAGGTCGGGGCCTACGAGCAGTACTTC.

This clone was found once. The CDR3 DNA reads as TGTGCCACCAGCAGAGATCGGTATGAAGCTTTCTTT. Amino acids: CATSRDRYEAFF. This chain links TRBV15 with TRBJ1-1; D not resolved. V was shortened by 0 bases and J by 7 bases, with 6 bases between the two germline ends. The CDR3 runs 12 residues. Germline loops: CDR1 LNHNV, CDR2 YYDKDF (reference sequence).

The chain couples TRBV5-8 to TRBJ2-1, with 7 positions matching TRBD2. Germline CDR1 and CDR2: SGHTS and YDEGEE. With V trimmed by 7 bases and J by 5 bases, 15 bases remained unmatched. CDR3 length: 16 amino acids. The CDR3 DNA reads TGTGCCAGCTTGGTTGCTCGCGGGAGAGGGAACAATGAGCAGTTCTTC. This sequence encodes CASLVARGRGNNEQFF. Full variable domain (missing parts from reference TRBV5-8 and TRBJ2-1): EAGVTQSPTHLIKTRGQQATLRCSPISGHTSVYWYQQALGLGLQFLLWYDEGEERNRGNFPPRFSGRQFPNYSSELNVNALELEDSALYLCASLVARGRGNNEQFFGPGTRLTVL.

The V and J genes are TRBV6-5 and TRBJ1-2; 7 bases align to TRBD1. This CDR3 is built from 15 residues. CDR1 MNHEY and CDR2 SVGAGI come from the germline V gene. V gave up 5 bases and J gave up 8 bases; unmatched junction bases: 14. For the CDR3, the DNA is TGTGCCAGCAGTCCCCGACAGGGAACGATTCAGGGCTACACCTTC. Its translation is CASSPRQGTIQGYTF.

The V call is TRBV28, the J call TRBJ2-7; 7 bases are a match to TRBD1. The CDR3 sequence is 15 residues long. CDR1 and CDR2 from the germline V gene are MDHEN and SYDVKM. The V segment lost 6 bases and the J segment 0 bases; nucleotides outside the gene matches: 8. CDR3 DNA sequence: TGTGCCAGCAGCACGGGACAGTTAGACTCCTACGAGCAGTACTTC. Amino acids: CASSTGQLDSYEQYF. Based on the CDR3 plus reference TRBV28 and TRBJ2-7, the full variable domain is DVKVTQSSRYLVKRTGEKVFLECVQDMDHENMFWYRQDPGLGLRLIYFSYDVKMKEKGDIPEGYSVSREKKERFSLILESASTNQTSMYLCASSTGQLDSYEQYFGPGTRLTVT.

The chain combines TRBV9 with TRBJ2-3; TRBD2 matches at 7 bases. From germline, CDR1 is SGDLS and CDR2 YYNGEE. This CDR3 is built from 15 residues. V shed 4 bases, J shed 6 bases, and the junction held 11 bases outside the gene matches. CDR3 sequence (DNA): TGTGCCAGCAGCACCGAGGGAGGGAGGATGGATACGCAGTATTTT. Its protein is CASSTEGGRMDTQYF.

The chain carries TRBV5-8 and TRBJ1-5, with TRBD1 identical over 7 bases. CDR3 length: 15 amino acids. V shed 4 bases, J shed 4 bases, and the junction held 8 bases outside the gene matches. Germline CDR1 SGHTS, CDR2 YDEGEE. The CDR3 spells CASSGGQSRNQPQHF. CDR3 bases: TGTGCCAGCAGCGGGGGACAGAGTAGAAATCAGCCCCAGCATTTT.

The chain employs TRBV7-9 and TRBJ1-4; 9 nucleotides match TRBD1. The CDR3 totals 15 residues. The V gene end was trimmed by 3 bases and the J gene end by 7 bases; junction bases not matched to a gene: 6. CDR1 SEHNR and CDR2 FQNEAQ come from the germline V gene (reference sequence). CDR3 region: CASSFLGQGGEKLFF. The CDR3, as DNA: TGTGCCAGCAGCTTCTTGGGACAGGGAGGTGAAAAACTGTTTTTT.

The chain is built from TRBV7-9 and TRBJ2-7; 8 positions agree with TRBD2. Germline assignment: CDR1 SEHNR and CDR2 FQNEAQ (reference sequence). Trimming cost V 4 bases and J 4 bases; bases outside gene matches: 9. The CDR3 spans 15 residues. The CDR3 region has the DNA TGTGCCAGCAGCTCTAGTCGGGGGGGCGCGTACGAGCAGTACTTC. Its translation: CASSSSRGGAYEQYF.

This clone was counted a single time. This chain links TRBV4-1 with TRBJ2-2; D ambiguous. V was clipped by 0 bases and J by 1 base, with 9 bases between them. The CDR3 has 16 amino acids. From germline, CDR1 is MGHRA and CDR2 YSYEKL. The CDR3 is CASSQEARLNTGELFF. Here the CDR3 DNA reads TGCGCCAGCAGCCAAGAGGCGCGGCTGAACACCGGGGAGCTGTTTTTT.

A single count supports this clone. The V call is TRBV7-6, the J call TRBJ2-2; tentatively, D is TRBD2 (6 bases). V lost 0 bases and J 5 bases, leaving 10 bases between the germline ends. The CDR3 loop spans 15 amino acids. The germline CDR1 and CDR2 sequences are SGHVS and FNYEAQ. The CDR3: CASSLAETRTGELFF. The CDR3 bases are TGTGCCAGCAGCTTAGCTGAGACTAGAACCGGGGAGCTGTTTTTT.

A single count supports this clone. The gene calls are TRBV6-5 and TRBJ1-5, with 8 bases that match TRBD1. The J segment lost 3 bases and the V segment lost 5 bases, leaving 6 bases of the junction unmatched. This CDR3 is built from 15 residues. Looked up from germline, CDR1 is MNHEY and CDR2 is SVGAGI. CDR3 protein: CASSTGQGDNQPQHF. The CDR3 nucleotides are TGTGCCAGCAGTACCGGACAGGGTGACAATCAGCCCCAGCATTTT.

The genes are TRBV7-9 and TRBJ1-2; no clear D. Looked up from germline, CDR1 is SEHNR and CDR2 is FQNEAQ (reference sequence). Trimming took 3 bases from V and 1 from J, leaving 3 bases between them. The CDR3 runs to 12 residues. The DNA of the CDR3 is TGTGCCAGCAGCTTTAGTAACTATGGCTACACCTTC. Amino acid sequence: CASSFSNYGYTF.

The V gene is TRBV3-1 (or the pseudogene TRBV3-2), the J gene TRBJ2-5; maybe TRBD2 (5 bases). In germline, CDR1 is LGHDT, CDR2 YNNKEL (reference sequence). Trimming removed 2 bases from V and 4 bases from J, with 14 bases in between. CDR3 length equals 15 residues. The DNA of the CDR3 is TGTGCCAGCAGCCAACAGAGAGGGATGGCAGAGACCCAGTACTTC. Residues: CASSQQRGMAETQYF.

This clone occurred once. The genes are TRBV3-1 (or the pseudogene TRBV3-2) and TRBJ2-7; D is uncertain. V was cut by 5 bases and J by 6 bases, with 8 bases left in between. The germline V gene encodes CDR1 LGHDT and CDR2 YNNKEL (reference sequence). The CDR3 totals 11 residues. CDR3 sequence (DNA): TGTGCCAGCAGCAACCGGTTCGAGCAGTACTTC. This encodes CASSNRFEQYF.